One and the same sample provided the 30 T cell receptor beta chains below, sequenced in a study of shared clonotypes between healthy human individuals. Libraries were prepared by immunoSEQ multiplex PCR; TCRdb keeps only in-frame clonotypes and omits some of them. The table lists about 1.9 million clones, roughly 93% of them singletons. CD45RO-negative CD8 cells positively selected for CCR7 made up the naive population, which excluded terminally differentiated effector memory CD45RA+ cells. Input material: naive CD8+ T cells from PBMCs. The source is a man between 18 and 35 years old in good health. Some clones in this sample may be carry-over from other donors' samples.

V gene TRBV27 combines with J gene TRBJ1-3; a possible D gene is TRBD1 (6 bases). Looked up from germline, CDR1 is MNHEY and CDR2 is SMNVEV (reference sequence). V was clipped by 7 bases and J by 8 bases, with 9 bases between them. There are 11 residues in the CDR3. The CDR3 nucleotides are TGTGCCAGCACCGAGGGGGACACCATATATTTT. Residues: CASTEGDTIYF.

V usage is TRBV19 and J usage is TRBJ1-1; D is possibly TRBD1 (6 bases). The CDR3 totals 13 residues. The ends were cut back, 3 bases at V and 8 bases at J, with 13 bases in the middle. Per germline, CDR1 LNHDA and CDR2 SQIVND (reference sequence). CDR3 coding DNA: TGTGCCAGTAGTATTTTGCCAGGGGAAGAAGCTTTCTTT. Translating it yields CASSILPGEEAFF.

A word on this clone: This sample includes further DNA sequences coding for the same CDR3. This chain connects TRBV9 to TRBJ1-1; tentatively, D is TRBD1 (5 bases). With 2 bases removed from V and 3 bases from J, the gap between germline ends came to 8 bases. Germline CDR1 SGDLS, CDR2 YYNGEE. The CDR3 consists of 13 residues. CDR3 sequence reads: CASSVGGDTEAFF. The DNA of the CDR3 is TGTGCCAGCAGCGTCGGAGGGGACACTGAAGCTTTCTTT.

CDR3 loop: CASSLGLAGHNEQFF. In DNA form, the CDR3 reads TGCGCCAGCAGCTTGGGACTAGCGGGCCACAATGAGCAGTTCTTC. J is TRBJ2-1 and V is TRBV5-1; TRBD2 agrees at 10 bases. The trim removed 0 bases at V and 5 bases at J, leaving 2 bases unmatched. Germline-derived CDR1 and CDR2 are SGHRS and YFSETQ. CDR3 length: 15 amino acids.

In this sample, this clone turned up a few times. This sample includes further DNA sequences coding for the same CDR3. The chain couples TRBV7-9 to TRBJ1-1; no clear D. CDR3 length: 11 residues. Germline loops: CDR1 SEHNR, CDR2 FQNEAQ (reference sequence). V gave up 3 bases and J gave up 8 bases, with 7 bases separating them. The CDR3 protein is CASSLGTEAFF. The CDR3, as DNA: TGTGCCAGCAGCTTGGGTACAGAAGCTTTCTTT.

This chain uses TRBV5-3 with TRBJ1-1, with D possibly being TRBD1 (5 bases). TRBV5-3 is an open reading frame whose function is uncertain. V dropped 8 bases and J dropped 6 bases, with 17 bases sitting between them. The CDR3 totals 13 residues. CDR3 sequence (DNA): TGTGCCAGCAGTACGAGGGGCAGCGCTGAAGCTTTCTTT. It translates to CASSTRGSAEAFF.

CDR3 loop: CASSYAKRTGIYEQYF. The CDR3 DNA is TGTGCCAGCAGTTACGCCAAGAGGACAGGGATCTACGAGCAGTACTTC. J is TRBJ2-7 and V is TRBV6-5, with 8 bases lining up with TRBD1. This CDR3 is built from 16 residues. The germline V gene has CDR1 MNHEY and CDR2 SVGAGI. Trimming cost V 2 bases and J 3 bases; bases outside gene matches: 9.

The chain recombines TRBV11-2 with TRBJ1-2; D gene unclear. CDR1 SGHAT and CDR2 FQNNGV come from the germline V gene. The CDR3 has 14 residues. Trimming took off 5 bases at V and 6 bases at J, with 16 bases between the two ends. CDR3 DNA: TGTGCCAGCAGCCAATTCGGGCCTTCGGATGGCTACACCTTC. Translated: CASSQFGPSDGYTF.

The chain employs TRBV7-2 and TRBJ2-2; TRBD1 might be the D (5 bases). CDR1 and CDR2 (germline): SGHTA, FQGNSA. Trimming stripped 3 bases from V and 3 bases from J, with 17 bases between. The CDR3 spans 17 residues. CDR3 sequence (DNA): TGTGCCAGCAGCTTCGAGTCAAGGGGCGCGGACACCGGGGAGCTGTTTTTT. It encodes CASSFESRGADTGELFF.

This clone was seen once. The chain employs TRBV2 and TRBJ2-1; D ambiguous. Germline V gene lookup returns CDR1 SNHLY and CDR2 FYNNEI. The V gene lost 5 bases and the J gene lost 5 bases, with 10 bases spanning the gap. The CDR3 is made up of 13 amino acids. The chain's CDR3 is CASSLASDNEQFF. CDR3 nucleotides: TGTGCCAGCAGTCTCGCTTCCGACAATGAGCAGTTCTTC. The whole variable domain, filled in from reference TRBV2 and TRBJ2-1, reads EPEVTQTPSHQVTQMGQEVILRCVPISNHLYFYWYRQILGQKVEFLVSFYNNEISEKSEIFDDQFSVERPDGSNFTLKIRSTKLEDSAMYFCASSLASDNEQFFGPGTRLTVL.

The CDR3 bases are TGTGCCAGCAGTGAATATCTGGGGGCGAGAGGCAAAAACATTCAGTACTTC. It is translated as CASSEYLGARGKNIQYF. The chain recombines TRBV2 with TRBJ2-4; perhaps TRBD1 as D (6 bases). Trimming removed 2 bases from V and 3 bases from J, with 17 bases in between. The V gene's germline CDR1 is SNHLY and CDR2 FYNNEI. The CDR3 runs 17 residues.

V is TRBV5-1 and J is TRBJ2-1, with unresolved D. With 5 bases removed from V and 6 bases from J, the gap between germline ends came to 6 bases. This CDR3 is 11 amino acids long. The germline gives CDR1 SGHRS, CDR2 YFSETQ. This CDR3 reads CASRLSNEQFF. As DNA, the CDR3 is TGCGCCAGCAGACTGAGCAATGAGCAGTTCTTC.

V usage is TRBV10-3 and J usage is TRBJ2-2, with no clear D. Trimming removed 3 bases at V and 2 bases at J, with 10 bases between. This CDR3 spans 15 amino acids. Looked up from germline, CDR1 is ENHRY and CDR2 is SYGVKD. The CDR3 region is CAISESLPNTGELFF. CDR3 nucleotides: TGTGCCATCAGTGAAAGTCTCCCAAACACCGGGGAGCTGTTTTTT.

The genes are TRBV5-3 and TRBJ2-2; D is possibly TRBD1 (6 bases). TRBV5-3 is recorded as an ORF, its role being uncertain. The ends were cut back, 4 bases at V and 4 bases at J, with 17 bases in the middle. This CDR3 has 16 residues. The CDR3 here is CARSHRTARRTGELFF. CDR3 coding DNA: TGTGCCAGAAGCCACCGGACAGCCCGTCGCACCGGGGAGCTGTTTTTT.

This sequence joins TRBV19 and TRBJ1-5; TRBD1 might be the D (5 bases). V lost 9 bases to trimming and J lost 2 bases, with 17 bases between them. The CDR3 has 15 amino acids. The germline V gene has CDR1 LNHDA and CDR2 SQIVND (reference sequence). Written as DNA, the CDR3 is TGTGCCAGCCGCGAGCGGGGGATCGGCAATCAGCCCCAGCATTTT. It translates to CASRERGIGNQPQHF.

The rearrangement uses TRBV29-1 and TRBJ1-2, with TRBD1 identical over 11 bases. V was pared by 6 bases and J by 7 bases, with 7 bases of the junction left unmatched. This CDR3 contains 13 residues. In germline, CDR1 is SQVTM, CDR2 ANQGSEA. CDR3: CSVPSGTGGGYTF. DNA for the CDR3: TGCAGCGTCCCCTCCGGGACAGGGGGTGGCTACACCTTC.

V is TRBV7-9 and J is TRBJ1-2; D possibly corresponds to TRBD1 (5 bases). V lost 5 bases and J lost 7, with 14 bases in between. This CDR3 spans 13 amino acids. In germline, CDR1 is SEHNR, CDR2 FQNEAQ (reference sequence). As DNA, the CDR3 is TGTGCCAGCAGCGCGGGGGGTGTGGCTGGCTACACCTTC. This gives the protein CASSAGGVAGYTF. The variable domain in full, completed from reference TRBV7-9 and TRBJ1-2, reads DTGVSQNPRHKITKRGQNVTFRCDPISEHNRLYWYRQTLGQGPEFLTYFQNEAQLEKSRLLSDRFSAERPKGSFSTLEIQRTEQGDSAMYLCASSAGGVAGYTFGSGTRLTVV.

The chain uses TRBV4-1 and TRBJ2-5, with D tentatively TRBD2 (5 bases). The CDR3 totals 13 residues. V gave up 2 bases and J gave up 13 bases, with 17 bases separating them. Germline loops: CDR1 MGHRA, CDR2 YSYEKL. This CDR3 reads CASSQRLRDPGYF. The CDR3 DNA reads as TGCGCCAGCAGCCAACGTCTCCGGGATCCTGGGTACTTC.

As concerns this clone: This sample includes further DNA sequences coding for the same CDR3. The chain carries TRBV5-4 and TRBJ2-1; D gene unclear. The germline V gene encodes CDR1 SGHNT and CDR2 YYREEE (reference sequence). The V gene lost 5 bases and the J gene lost 3 bases, with 6 bases spanning the gap. The CDR3 sequence is 12 residues long. CDR3 in amino acids: CASSSGYNEQFF. CDR3 coding DNA: TGTGCCAGCAGTTCAGGCTACAATGAGCAGTTCTTC.

The chain uses TRBV25-1 and TRBJ2-7, with a tentative D call TRBD1 (6 bases). The V end was cut by 4 bases, the J end by 2 bases, with 12 bases between. This CDR3 has 14 amino acids. Per the germline V gene, CDR1 is MGHDK and CDR2 is SYGVNS. CDR3 region: CASSARGYPYEQYF. In nucleotides, the CDR3 is TGTGCCAGCAGTGCCAGGGGATATCCCTACGAGCAGTACTTC.

The chain uses TRBV7-2 and TRBJ1-4, with D perhaps TRBD1 (5 bases). V gave up 5 bases and J gave up 0 bases, with 16 bases separating them. Germline V gene lookup returns CDR1 SGHTA and CDR2 FQGNSA. The CDR3 extends over 17 amino acids. The CDR3 sequence is CASSTSGWAATNEKLFF. In nucleotides, the CDR3 is TGTGCCAGCAGCACCTCAGGGTGGGCTGCAACTAATGAAAAACTGTTTTTT. Full variable domain (remainder filled in from reference TRBV7-2 and TRBJ1-4): GAGVSQSPSNKVTEKGKDVELRCDPISGHTALYWYRQSLGQGLEFLIYFQGNSAPDKSGLPSDRFSAERTGGSVSTLTIQRTQQEDSAVYLCASSTSGWAATNEKLFFGSGTQLSVL.

The J gene is TRBJ2-7, the V gene TRBV11-2; tentatively, D is TRBD1 or TRBD2 (5 bases each). Trimming stripped 1 base from V and 3 bases from J, with 13 bases between. Germline-derived CDR1 and CDR2 are SGHAT and FQNNGV. The CDR3 loop spans 15 amino acids. CDR3 nucleotide sequence: TGTGCCAGCAGCTTAGGGGGGATAGTAAACTACGAGCAGTACTTC. The encoded protein is CASSLGGIVNYEQYF.

The chain carries TRBV12-5 and TRBJ1-5; D might be TRBD1 (5 bases). Trimming removed 2 bases from V and 4 bases from J, with 21 bases in between. The CDR3 consists of 18 residues. In germline, CDR1 is LGHNT, CDR2 FRNRAP. DNA for the CDR3: TGTGCTAGTGGTTTGAGGACTGGAGTGGGGGGTTGGAATCAGCCCCAGCATTTT. This codes for CASGLRTGVGGWNQPQHF.

This clone was counted once. This rearrangement joins TRBV27 to TRBJ1-1, with 9 bases that match TRBD1. The CDR3 length is 13 residues. V shed 2 bases, J shed 8 bases, and the junction held 3 bases outside the gene matches. Germline V gives CDR1 MNHEY, CDR2 SMNVEV (reference sequence). CDR3 coding DNA: TGTGCCAGCAGTTTAAACAGGGGGCTAGAAGCTTTCTTT. This gives the protein CASSLNRGLEAFF.

The V call is TRBV5-6, the J call TRBJ1-1; 10 nucleotides align to TRBD1. V trimming: 1 base; J trimming: 5 bases; junction bases outside the gene matches: 5. The CDR3 is 15 residues long. Germline values: CDR1 SGHDT, CDR2 YYEEEE. CDR3 amino acids: CASSLHGDRGTEAFF. DNA of the CDR3: TGTGCCAGCAGCTTGCATGGGGACAGGGGAACTGAAGCTTTCTTT.

Points on this clone: This sample includes further DNA sequences coding for the same CDR3. The chain combines TRBV6-5 with TRBJ2-3, with D unclear. Germline-derived CDR1 and CDR2 are MNHEY and SVGAGI. The CDR3 is 14 amino acids. The V end was cut by 1 base, the J end by 3 bases, with 8 bases between. CDR3: CASSYYGGTDTQYF. In nucleotides, the CDR3 is TGTGCCAGCAGTTACTACGGTGGGACAGATACGCAGTATTTT.

V usage is TRBV6-6 and J usage is TRBJ2-5; 7 bases map to TRBD2. CDR1 MNHNY and CDR2 SVGAGI come from the germline V gene (reference sequence). After removal of 5 bases from V and 5 bases from J, the junction contained 11 bases not matched to a gene. This CDR3 is 15 amino acids long. This CDR3 reads CASSATGLSGETQYF. For the CDR3, the DNA is TGTGCCAGCAGTGCGACGGGACTATCGGGGGAGACCCAGTACTTC.

The chain employs TRBV5-4 and TRBJ2-5; D is possibly TRBD2 (5 bases). Trimming took off 4 bases at V and 4 bases at J, with 5 bases between the two ends. Germline CDR1 reads SGHNT; CDR2 reads YYREEE (reference sequence). This CDR3 comprises 11 residues. The CDR3 is CASSAGETQYF. DNA for the CDR3: TGTGCCAGCAGCGCGGGAGAGACCCAGTACTTC. Drawing the rest from reference TRBV5-4 and TRBJ2-5, the complete variable domain is ETGVTQSPTHLIKTRGQQVTLRCSSQSGHNTVSWYQQALGQGPQFIFQYYREEENGRGNFPPRFSGLQFPNYSSELNVNALELDDSALYLCASSAGETQYFGPGTRLLVL.

In this sample, this clone turned up once. The chain is built from TRBV10-3 and TRBJ2-2; 9 bases are shared with TRBD1. The CDR3 loop spans 15 amino acids. Trimming cost V 6 bases and J 5 bases; bases outside gene matches: 7. Germline V gene lookup returns CDR1 ENHRY and CDR2 SYGVKD. CDR3 sequence reads: CAIRTGGESTGELFF. CDR3 nucleotides: TGTGCCATCAGGACAGGGGGAGAATCGACCGGGGAGCTGTTTTTT.

The rearrangement joins TRBV27 to TRBJ2-1; perhaps D is TRBD1 or TRBD2 (5 bases each). Trimming removed 7 bases from V and 0 bases from J, with 16 bases in between. There are 16 residues in the CDR3. The germline gives CDR1 MNHEY, CDR2 SMNVEV (reference sequence). CDR3 sequence: CASTRTGTSSYNEQFF. In DNA form, the CDR3 reads TGTGCCAGCACCAGAACGGGGACGAGCTCCTACAATGAGCAGTTCTTC.